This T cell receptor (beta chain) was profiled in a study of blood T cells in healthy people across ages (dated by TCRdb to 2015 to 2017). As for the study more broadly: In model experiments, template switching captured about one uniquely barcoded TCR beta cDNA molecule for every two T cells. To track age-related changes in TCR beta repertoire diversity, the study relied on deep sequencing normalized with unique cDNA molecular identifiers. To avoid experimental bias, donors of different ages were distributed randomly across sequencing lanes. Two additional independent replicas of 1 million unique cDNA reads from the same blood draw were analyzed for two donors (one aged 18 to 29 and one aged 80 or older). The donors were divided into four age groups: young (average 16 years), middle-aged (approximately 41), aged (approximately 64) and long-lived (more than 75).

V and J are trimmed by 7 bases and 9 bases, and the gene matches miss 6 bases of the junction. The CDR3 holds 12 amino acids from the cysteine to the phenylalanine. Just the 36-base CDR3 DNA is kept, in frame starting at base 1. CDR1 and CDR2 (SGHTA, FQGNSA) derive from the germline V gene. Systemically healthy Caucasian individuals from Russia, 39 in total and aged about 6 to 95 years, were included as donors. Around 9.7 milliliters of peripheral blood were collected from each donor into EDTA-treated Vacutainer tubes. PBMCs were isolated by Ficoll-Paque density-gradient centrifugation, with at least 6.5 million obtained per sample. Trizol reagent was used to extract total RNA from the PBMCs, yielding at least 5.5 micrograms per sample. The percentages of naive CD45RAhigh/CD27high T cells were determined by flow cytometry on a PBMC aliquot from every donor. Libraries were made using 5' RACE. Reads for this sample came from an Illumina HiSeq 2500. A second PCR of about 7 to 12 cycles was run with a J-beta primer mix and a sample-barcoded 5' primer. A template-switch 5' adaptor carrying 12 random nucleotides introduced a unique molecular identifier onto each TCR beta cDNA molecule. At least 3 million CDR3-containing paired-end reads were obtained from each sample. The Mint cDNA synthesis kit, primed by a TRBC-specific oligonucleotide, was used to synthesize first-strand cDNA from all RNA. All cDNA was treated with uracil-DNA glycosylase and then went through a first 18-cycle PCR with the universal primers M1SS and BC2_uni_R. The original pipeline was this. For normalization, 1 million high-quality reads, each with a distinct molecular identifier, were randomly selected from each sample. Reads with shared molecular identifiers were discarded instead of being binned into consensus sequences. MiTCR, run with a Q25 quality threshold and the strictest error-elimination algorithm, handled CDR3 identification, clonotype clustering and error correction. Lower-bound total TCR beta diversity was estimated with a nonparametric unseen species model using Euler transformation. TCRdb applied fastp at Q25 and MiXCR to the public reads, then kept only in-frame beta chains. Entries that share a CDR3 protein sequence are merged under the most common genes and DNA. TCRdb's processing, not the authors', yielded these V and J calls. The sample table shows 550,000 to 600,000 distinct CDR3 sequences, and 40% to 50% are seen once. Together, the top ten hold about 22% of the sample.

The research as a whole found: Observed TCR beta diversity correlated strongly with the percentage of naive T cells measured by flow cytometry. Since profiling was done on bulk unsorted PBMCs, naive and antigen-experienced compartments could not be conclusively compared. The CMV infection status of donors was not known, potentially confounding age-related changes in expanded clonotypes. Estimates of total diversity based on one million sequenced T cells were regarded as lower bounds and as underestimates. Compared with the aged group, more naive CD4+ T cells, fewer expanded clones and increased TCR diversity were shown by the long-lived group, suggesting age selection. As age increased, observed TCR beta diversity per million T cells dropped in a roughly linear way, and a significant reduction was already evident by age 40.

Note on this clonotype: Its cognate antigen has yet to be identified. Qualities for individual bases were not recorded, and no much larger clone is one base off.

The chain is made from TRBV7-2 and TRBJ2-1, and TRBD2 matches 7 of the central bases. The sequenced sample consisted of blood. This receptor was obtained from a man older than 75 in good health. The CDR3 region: CASTRGVGEQFF. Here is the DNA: TGTGCCAGCACACGGGGGGTGGGTGAGCAGTTCTTC.